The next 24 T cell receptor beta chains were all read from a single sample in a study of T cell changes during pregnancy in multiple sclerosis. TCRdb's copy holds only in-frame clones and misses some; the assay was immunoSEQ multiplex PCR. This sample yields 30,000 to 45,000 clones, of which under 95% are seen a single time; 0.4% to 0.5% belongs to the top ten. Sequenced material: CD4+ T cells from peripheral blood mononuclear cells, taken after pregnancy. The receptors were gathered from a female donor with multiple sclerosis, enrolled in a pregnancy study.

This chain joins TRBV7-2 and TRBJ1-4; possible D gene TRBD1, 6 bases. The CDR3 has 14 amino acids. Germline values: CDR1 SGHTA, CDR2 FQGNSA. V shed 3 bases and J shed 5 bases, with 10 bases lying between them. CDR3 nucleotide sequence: TGTGCCAGCAGCTTCTGGCAGGGGAATGAAAAACTGTTTTTT. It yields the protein CASSFWQGNEKLFF.

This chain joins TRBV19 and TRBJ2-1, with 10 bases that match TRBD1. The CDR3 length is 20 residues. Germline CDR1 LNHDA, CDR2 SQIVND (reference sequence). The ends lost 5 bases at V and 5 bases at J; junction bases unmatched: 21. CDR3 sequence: CASSYETGGLWALPDNEQFF. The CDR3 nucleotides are TGTGCCAGTAGTTACGAGACAGGGGGCTTGTGGGCCTTACCGGACAATGAGCAGTTCTTC.

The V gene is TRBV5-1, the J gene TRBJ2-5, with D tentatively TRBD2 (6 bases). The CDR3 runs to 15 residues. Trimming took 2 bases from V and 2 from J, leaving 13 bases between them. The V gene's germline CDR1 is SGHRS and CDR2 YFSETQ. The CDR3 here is CASSFGGTYQETQYF. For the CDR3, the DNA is TGCGCCAGCAGCTTCGGCGGGACCTATCAAGAGACCCAGTACTTC.

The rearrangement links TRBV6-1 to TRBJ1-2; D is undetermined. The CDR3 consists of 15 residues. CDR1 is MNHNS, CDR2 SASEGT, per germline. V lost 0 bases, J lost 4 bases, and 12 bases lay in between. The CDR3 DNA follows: TGTGCCAGCAGTGAAGCTTTAGCCGGAGCCTATGGCTACACCTTC. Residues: CASSEALAGAYGYTF.

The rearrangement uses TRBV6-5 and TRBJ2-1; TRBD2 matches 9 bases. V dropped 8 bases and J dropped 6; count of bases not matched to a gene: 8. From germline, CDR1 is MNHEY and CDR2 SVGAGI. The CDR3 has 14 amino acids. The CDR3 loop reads CASSPLAGVNEQFF. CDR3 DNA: TGTGCCAGCTCCCCGTTAGCGGGAGTCAATGAGCAGTTCTTC.

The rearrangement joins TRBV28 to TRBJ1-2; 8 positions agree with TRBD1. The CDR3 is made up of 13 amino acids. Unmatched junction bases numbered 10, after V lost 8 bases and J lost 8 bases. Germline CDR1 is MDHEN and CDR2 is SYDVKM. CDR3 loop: CASRQTGERGYTF. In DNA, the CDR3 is TGTGCCAGCCGGCAGACAGGGGAGAGGGGCTACACCTTC.

CDR3 in amino acids: CASSLGIAGVGEQFF. CDR3 in DNA: TGTGCCAGCAGCTTGGGAATAGCGGGAGTAGGTGAGCAGTTCTTC. The chain couples TRBV7-2 to TRBJ2-1; 9 bases are a match to TRBD2. V shed 3 bases and J 9 bases; nucleotides not matched to a gene: 9. The CDR3 spans 15 residues. Germline CDR1 reads SGHTA; CDR2 reads FQGNSA.

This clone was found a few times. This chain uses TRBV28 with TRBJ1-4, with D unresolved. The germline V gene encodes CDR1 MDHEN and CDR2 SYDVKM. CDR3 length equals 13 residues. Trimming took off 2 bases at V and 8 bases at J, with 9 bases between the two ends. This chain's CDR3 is CASSLRLYEKLFF. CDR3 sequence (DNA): TGTGCCAGCAGTTTAAGACTCTACGAAAAACTGTTTTTT.

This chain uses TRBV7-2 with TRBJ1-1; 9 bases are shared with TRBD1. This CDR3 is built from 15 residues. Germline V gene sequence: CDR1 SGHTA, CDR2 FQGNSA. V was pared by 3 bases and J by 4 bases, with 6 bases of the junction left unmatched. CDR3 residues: CASSLRGQGSTEAFF. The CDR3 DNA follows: TGTGCCAGCAGCTTGAGGGGACAGGGTTCCACTGAAGCTTTCTTT.

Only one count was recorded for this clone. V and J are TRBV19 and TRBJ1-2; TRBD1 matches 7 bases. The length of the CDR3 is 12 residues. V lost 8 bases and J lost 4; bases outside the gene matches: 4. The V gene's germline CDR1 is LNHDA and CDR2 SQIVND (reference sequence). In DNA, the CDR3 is TGTGCCAGTCAAGGACAGGCCTATGGCTACACCTTC. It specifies CASQGQAYGYTF.

Here the CDR3 DNA reads TGTGCCAGCAGTTACCCGGGACAGGCCATGAACACTGAAGCTTTCTTT. It encodes CASSYPGQAMNTEAFF. The chain employs TRBV6-6 and TRBJ1-1; 8 bases fit TRBD1. The ends lost 2 bases at V and 0 bases at J; junction bases unmatched: 5. The length of the CDR3 is 16 residues. Germline CDR1 reads MNHNY; CDR2 reads SVGAGI (reference sequence).

The CDR3 sequence: CASSSAGTSNHEQYF. The CDR3 nucleotides read TGTGCCAGCAGCTCAGCCGGGACTAGCAACCACGAGCAGTACTTC. The chain recombines TRBV5-4 with TRBJ2-7; 9 nucleotides agree with TRBD2. Germline V gene sequence: CDR1 SGHNT, CDR2 YYREEE (reference sequence). This CDR3 has 15 amino acids. V lost 3 bases to trimming and J lost 5 bases; unmatched junction nucleotides: 9.

CDR3 protein: CASSIERDGRGTQYF. As DNA, the CDR3 is TGTGCCAGCAGTATAGAGCGGGACGGCCGGGGGACCCAGTACTTC. The gene calls are TRBV6-1 and TRBJ2-5, with 7 bases identical to TRBD2. In germline, CDR1 is MNHNS, CDR2 SASEGT. The CDR3 is made up of 15 amino acids. With 5 bases clipped from V and 7 bases from J, the junction kept 13 bases outside the gene matches.

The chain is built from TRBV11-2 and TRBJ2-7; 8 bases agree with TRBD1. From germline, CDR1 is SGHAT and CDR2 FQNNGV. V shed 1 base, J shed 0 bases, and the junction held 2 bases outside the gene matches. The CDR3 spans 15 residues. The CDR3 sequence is CASSLVTGGSYEQYF. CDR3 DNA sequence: TGTGCCAGCAGCTTAGTCACAGGGGGCTCCTACGAGCAGTACTTC.

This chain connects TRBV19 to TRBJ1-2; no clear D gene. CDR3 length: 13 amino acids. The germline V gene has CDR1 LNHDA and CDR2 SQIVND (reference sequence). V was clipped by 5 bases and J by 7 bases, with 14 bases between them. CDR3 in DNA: TGTGCCAGTAGTGAAAGAGGATTTGGTGGCTACACCTTC. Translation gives CASSERGFGGYTF.

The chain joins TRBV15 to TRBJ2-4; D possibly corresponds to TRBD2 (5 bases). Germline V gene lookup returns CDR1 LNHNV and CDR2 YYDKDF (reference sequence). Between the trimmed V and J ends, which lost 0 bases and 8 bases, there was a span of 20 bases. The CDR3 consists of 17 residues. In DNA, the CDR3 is TGTGCCACCAGCAGAGATCTCGGAGGCGACGGGCAGGACATTCAGTACTTC. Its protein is CATSRDLGGDGQDIQYF.

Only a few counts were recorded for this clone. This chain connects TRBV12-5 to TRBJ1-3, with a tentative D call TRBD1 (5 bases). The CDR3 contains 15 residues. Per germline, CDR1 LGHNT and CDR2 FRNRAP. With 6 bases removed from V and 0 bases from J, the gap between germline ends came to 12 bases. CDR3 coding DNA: TGTGCTAGTGGAATAGGACATAGCTCTGGAAACACCATATATTTT. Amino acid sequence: CASGIGHSSGNTIYF.

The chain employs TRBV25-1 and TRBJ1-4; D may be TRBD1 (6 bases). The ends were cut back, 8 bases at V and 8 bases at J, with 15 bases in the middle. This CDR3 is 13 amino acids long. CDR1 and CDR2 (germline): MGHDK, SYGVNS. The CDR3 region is CASSQPGGEKLFF. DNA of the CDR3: TGTGCCAGCTCTCAACCTGGGGGCGAAAAACTGTTTTTT.

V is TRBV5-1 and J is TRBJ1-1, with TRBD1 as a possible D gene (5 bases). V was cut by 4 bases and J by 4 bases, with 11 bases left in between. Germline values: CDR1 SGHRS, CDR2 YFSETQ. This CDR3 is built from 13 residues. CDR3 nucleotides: TGCGCCAGCAGCGCTCAGGGAGGCACTGAAGCTTTCTTT. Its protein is CASSAQGGTEAFF.

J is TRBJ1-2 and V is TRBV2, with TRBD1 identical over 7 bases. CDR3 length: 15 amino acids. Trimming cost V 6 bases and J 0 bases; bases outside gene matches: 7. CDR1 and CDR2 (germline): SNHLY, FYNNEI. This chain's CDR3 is CASRTGLTTNYGYTF. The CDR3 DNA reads TGTGCCAGCAGGACAGGGCTTACTACTAACTATGGCTACACCTTC.

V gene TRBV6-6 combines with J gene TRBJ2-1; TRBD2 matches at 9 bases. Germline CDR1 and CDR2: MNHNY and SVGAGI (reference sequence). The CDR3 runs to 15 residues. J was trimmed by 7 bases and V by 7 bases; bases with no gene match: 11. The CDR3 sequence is CASTLTGLADNEQFF. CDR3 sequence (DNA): TGTGCCAGCACCCTCACGGGACTAGCAGATAATGAGCAGTTCTTC.

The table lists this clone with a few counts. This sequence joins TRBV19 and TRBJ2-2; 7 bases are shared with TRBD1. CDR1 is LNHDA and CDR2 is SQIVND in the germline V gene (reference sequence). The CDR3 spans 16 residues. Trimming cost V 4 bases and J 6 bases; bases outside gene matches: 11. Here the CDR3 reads CASSKNRGVRAGELFF. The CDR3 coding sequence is TGTGCCAGTAGTAAAAACAGGGGCGTTCGGGCCGGGGAGCTGTTTTTT.

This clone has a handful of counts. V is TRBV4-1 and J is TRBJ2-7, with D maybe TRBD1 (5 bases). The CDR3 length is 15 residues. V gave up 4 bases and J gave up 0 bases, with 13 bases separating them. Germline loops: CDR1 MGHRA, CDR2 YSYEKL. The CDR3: CASSRGTTGSYEQYF. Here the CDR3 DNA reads TGCGCCAGCAGCCGGGGAACCACAGGCTCCTACGAGCAGTACTTC.

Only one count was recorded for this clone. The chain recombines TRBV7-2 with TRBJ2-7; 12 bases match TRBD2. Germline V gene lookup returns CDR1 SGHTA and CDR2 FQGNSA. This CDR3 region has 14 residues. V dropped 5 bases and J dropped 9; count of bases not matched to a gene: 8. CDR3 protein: CASSGLAGRLWQYF. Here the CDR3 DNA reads TGTGCCAGCAGCGGACTAGCGGGGCGCCTCTGGCAGTACTTC.